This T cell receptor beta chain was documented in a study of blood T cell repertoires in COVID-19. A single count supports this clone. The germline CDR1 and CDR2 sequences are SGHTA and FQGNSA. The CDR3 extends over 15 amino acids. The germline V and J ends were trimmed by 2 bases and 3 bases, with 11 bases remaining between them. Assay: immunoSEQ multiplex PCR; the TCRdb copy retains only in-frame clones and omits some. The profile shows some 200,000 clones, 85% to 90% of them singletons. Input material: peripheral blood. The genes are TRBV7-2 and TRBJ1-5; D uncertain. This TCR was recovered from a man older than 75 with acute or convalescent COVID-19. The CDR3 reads CASSLNNIVNQPQHF. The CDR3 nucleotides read TGTGCCAGCAGCTTAAATAACATCGTCAATCAGCCCCAGCATTTT.